The 27 T cell receptor beta chains presented below share a single source sample, sequenced in a study of shared clonotypes between healthy human individuals. Sequenced by immunoSEQ multiplex PCR; TCRdb stores in-frame clones only, minus some. Found here are fewer than 2.5 million clones, 93% of them singletons; the top ten hold about 0.39%. The sequenced material came from naive CD4+ T cells from PBMCs. Subset reported: CD45RA+ positively selected. The source of these receptors is a man aged 18-30 years in good health. Some clones in this sample may be carry-over from other donors' samples.

V usage is TRBV6-1 and J usage is TRBJ2-5, with D possibly being TRBD1 or TRBD2 (5 bases each). Germline CDR1 is MNHNS and CDR2 is SASEGT. This CDR3 has 14 residues. V lost 1 base, J lost 5 bases, and 11 bases lay in between. Here the CDR3 DNA reads TGTGCCAGCAGTGAAGGGGGGACCTCGGAGACCCAGTACTTC. Residues: CASSEGGTSETQYF.

V gene TRBV6-5 combines with J gene TRBJ2-5; 7 bases map to TRBD1. The V gene end was trimmed by 6 bases and the J gene end by 5 bases; junction bases not matched to a gene: 9. CDR1 and CDR2 (germline): MNHEY, SVGAGI. The CDR3 spans 14 residues. In DNA form, the CDR3 reads TGTGCCAGCAGCCAATACAGGGGTCAGGAGACCCAGTACTTC. This codes for CASSQYRGQETQYF.

Written as DNA, the CDR3 is TGCAGCGTTGAAACTAACAATGAGCAGTTCTTC. Translated, it gives CSVETNNEQFF. The chain recombines TRBV29-1 with TRBJ2-1; D call uncertain. The CDR3 is 11 amino acids. V lost 2 bases and J lost 5, with 4 bases in between. The germline gives CDR1 SQVTM, CDR2 ANQGSEA.

This clone occurred a few times. The chain joins TRBV6-5 to TRBJ1-2; D gene uncertain. The V end lost 6 bases, the J end lost 7 bases, and 9 bases lay between the germline ends. The CDR3 runs to 11 residues. The germline V gene has CDR1 MNHEY and CDR2 SVGAGI. The chain's CDR3 is CASRNAGGYTF. The CDR3, as DNA: TGTGCCAGCAGGAACGCGGGTGGCTACACCTTC.

The CDR3 is CASSELRQYSNQPQHF. The CDR3 DNA sequence: TGTGCCAGCAGTGAACTCCGCCAATATAGCAATCAGCCCCAGCATTTT. J is TRBJ1-5 and V is TRBV6-1; D gene ambiguous. The CDR3 has 16 residues. Germline V gene sequence: CDR1 MNHNS, CDR2 SASEGT. V lost 2 bases and J lost 0, with 11 bases in between.

The genes are TRBV7-2 and TRBJ1-5; TRBD1 matches at 11 bases. The CDR3 is 17 residues long. CDR1 is SGHTA, CDR2 FQGNSA, per germline. Germline trimming cut 4 bases from V and 2 bases from J; bases unmatched to any gene: 7. CDR3 sequence: CASSSGTGGVRNQPQHF. The CDR3 nucleotides are TGTGCCAGCAGCTCAGGGACAGGGGGGGTTCGCAATCAGCCCCAGCATTTT.

On this clone itself: Other DNA sequences in the same sample also yield this CDR3. The chain combines TRBV6-5 with TRBJ2-5, with unresolved D. The CDR3 consists of 14 residues. V lost 0 bases and J lost 5, with 10 bases in between. Germline CDR1 MNHEY, CDR2 SVGAGI. The CDR3 spells CASSYSRYSETQYF. The CDR3 nucleotides are TGTGCCAGCAGTTACTCGAGGTATTCCGAGACCCAGTACTTC.

The chain is built from TRBV19 and TRBJ2-3; 9 nucleotides line up with TRBD2. Germline V gene lookup returns CDR1 LNHDA and CDR2 SQIVND (reference sequence). This CDR3 is built from 17 residues. V lost 3 bases, J lost 0 bases, and 7 bases stayed unmatched. The CDR3 loop is CASSIVSLAGSTDTQYF. The CDR3 nucleotides read TGTGCCAGTAGTATTGTTTCCCTAGCGGGGAGCACAGATACGCAGTATTTT. Together with reference TRBV19 and TRBJ2-3, the CDR3 gives the full variable domain: DGGITQSPKYLFRKEGQNVTLSCEQNLNHDAMYWYRQDPGQGLRLIYYSQIVNDFQKGDIAEGYSVSREKKESFPLTVTSAQKNPTAFYLCASSIVSLAGSTDTQYFGPGTRLTVL.

This chain connects TRBV28 to TRBJ1-5; D ambiguous. The CDR3 sequence is 14 residues long. V lost 5 bases and J lost 6, with 14 bases in between. In germline, CDR1 is MDHEN, CDR2 SYDVKM. CDR3 DNA sequence: TGTGCCAGCAGTACCCGGAGAAATCGTCAGCCCCAGCATTTT. Amino acid sequence: CASSTRRNRQPQHF.

This clone has a single count. The chain recombines TRBV2 with TRBJ2-1; TRBD2 matches at 9 bases. The J segment lost 2 bases and the V segment lost 2 bases, leaving 4 bases of the junction unmatched. The CDR3 totals 16 residues. Germline loops: CDR1 SNHLY, CDR2 FYNNEI. The CDR3 protein is CASSEFRTSAYNEQFF. In DNA, the CDR3 is TGTGCCAGCAGTGAATTTAGGACTAGCGCCTACAATGAGCAGTTCTTC.

The J gene is TRBJ2-5, the V gene TRBV6-5, with TRBD2 as a possible D gene (5 bases). This CDR3 comprises 13 residues. CDR1 MNHEY and CDR2 SVGAGI come from the germline V gene. Trimming left V 2 bases short and J 11 bases short, with 15 bases between. Here the CDR3 DNA reads TGTGCCAGCAGTTACGATGTCGGTTGGGAGCAGTACTTC. Its translation: CASSYDVGWEQYF.

The chain uses TRBV11-3 and TRBJ2-2, with D possibly matching TRBD1 (6 bases). The germline V gene encodes CDR1 SGHNT and CDR2 YENEEA. CDR3 length: 16 amino acids. Trimming pared 4 bases from V and 7 bases from J, leaving 19 bases between. The CDR3 DNA follows: TGTGCCAGCAGCTCCTCCCTGACAGGATCGGACGGGGAGCTGTTTTTT. As protein: CASSSSLTGSDGELFF.

J is TRBJ2-5 and V is TRBV15; TRBD1 aligns across 9 bases. J gave up 4 bases and V 2 bases, and 5 bases lay outside the gene matches. Germline CDR1 reads LNHNV; CDR2 reads YYDKDF (reference sequence). The CDR3 consists of 15 residues. CDR3 sequence reads: CATSRRTDRGETQYF. The CDR3 DNA sequence: TGTGCCACCAGCAGACGGACGGACAGGGGAGAGACCCAGTACTTC.

The J gene is TRBJ1-1, the V gene TRBV11-3; D is possibly TRBD1 (5 bases). Germline V gene data show CDR1 as SGHNT and CDR2 as YENEEA. This CDR3 contains 16 residues. The V end was cut by 5 bases, the J end by 10 bases, with 26 bases between. CDR3 nucleotides: TGTGCCAGCAGCATCCGGGACCTCAGTATAGCCGGTGGAGCTTTCTTT. It codes for CASSIRDLSIAGGAFF.

The chain links TRBV27 to TRBJ2-3; a possible D gene is TRBD2 (6 bases). The CDR3 is made up of 17 amino acids. Trimming took off 4 bases at V and 1 base at J, with 18 bases between the two ends. CDR1 MNHEY and CDR2 SMNVEV come from the germline V gene (reference sequence). The DNA of the CDR3 is TGTGCCAGCAGTTCTCCCCTTAGACAGCGGGGCACAGATACGCAGTATTTT. Protein product: CASSSPLRQRGTDTQYF.

The count of this clone is one. The J gene is TRBJ1-2, the V gene TRBV28, with 7 bases that match TRBD1. The CDR3 covers 15 residues. CDR1 and CDR2 from the germline V gene are MDHEN and SYDVKM. Trimming at V came to 3 bases and at J to 4 bases, leaving 8 bases not matched to a gene. CDR3 protein: CASSFPGTAPYGYTF. CDR3 DNA: TGTGCCAGCAGTTTCCCCGGGACAGCGCCCTATGGCTACACCTTC.

The chain is built from TRBV5-1 and TRBJ2-7, with 14 bases fitting TRBD2. Germline loops: CDR1 SGHRS, CDR2 YFSETQ. The V and J ends lost 0 bases and 0 bases, in that order; junction bases with no gene match: 8. This CDR3 spans 19 amino acids. The CDR3 DNA reads TGCGCCAGCAGCTTGGGTGGACTAGCGGGAGGCCGAAACTCCTACGAGCAGTACTTC. Its protein product is CASSLGGLAGGRNSYEQYF.

The chain recombines TRBV28 with TRBJ2-2, with 10 nucleotides matching TRBD1. The CDR3 spans 18 residues. CDR1 and CDR2 (germline): MDHEN, SYDVKM. V lost 5 bases to trimming and J lost 2 bases; unmatched junction nucleotides: 11. In DNA, the CDR3 is TGTGCCAGCAGTAAGGGACAGGGGACCATGGGTAACACCGGGGAGCTGTTTTTT. It encodes CASSKGQGTMGNTGELFF. Drawing the rest from reference TRBV28 and TRBJ2-2, the complete variable domain is DVKVTQSSRYLVKRTGEKVFLECVQDMDHENMFWYRQDPGLGLRLIYFSYDVKMKEKGDIPEGYSVSREKKERFSLILESASTNQTSMYLCASSKGQGTMGNTGELFFGEGSRLTVL.

This chain uses TRBV10-3 with TRBJ2-5, with D possibly being TRBD2 (6 bases). Between the trimmed V and J ends, which lost 4 bases and 7 bases, there was a span of 19 bases. Germline loops: CDR1 ENHRY, CDR2 SYGVKD. This CDR3 region has 15 residues. The CDR3 protein is CAISAAAGGRGTQYF. As DNA, the CDR3 is TGTGCCATCAGTGCAGCCGCCGGGGGTCGCGGGACCCAGTACTTC.

V and J are TRBV2 and TRBJ2-3; either TRBD1 or TRBD2 may fit D (5 bases each). The germline V gene encodes CDR1 SNHLY and CDR2 FYNNEI. V dropped 7 bases and J dropped 6 bases, with 20 bases sitting between them. CDR3 length: 15 residues. The CDR3 bases are TGTGCCAGCACGGGATGGGACCTCGAATCCGATACGCAGTATTTT. The encoded protein is CASTGWDLESDTQYF. Full variable domain (missing parts from reference TRBV2 and TRBJ2-3): EPEVTQTPSHQVTQMGQEVILRCVPISNHLYFYWYRQILGQKVEFLVSFYNNEISEKSEIFDDQFSVERPDGSNFTLKIRSTKLEDSAMYFCASTGWDLESDTQYFGPGTRLTVL.

In this sample, this clone turned up once. This sequence joins TRBV2 and TRBJ1-4; D not resolved. The CDR3 length is 15 residues. V shed 5 bases and J shed 0 bases, with 10 bases lying between them. The germline gives CDR1 SNHLY, CDR2 FYNNEI. The CDR3 bases are TGTGCCAGCAGTTCGACACTTGCAACTAATGAAAAACTGTTTTTT. Protein product: CASSSTLATNEKLFF.

J is TRBJ1-5 and V is TRBV28, with 9 positions matching TRBD1. Per germline, CDR1 MDHEN and CDR2 SYDVKM. The CDR3 is made up of 16 amino acids. V lost 6 bases, J lost 6 bases, and 12 bases stayed unmatched. Here the CDR3 DNA reads TGTGCCAGCAGCCAGAGGGGACAGGGAAGAATTCAGCCCCAGCATTTT. It codes for CASSQRGQGRIQPQHF.

The CDR3 DNA follows: TGTGCCAGCAGCTTATGGTCCGAAGCTTTCTTT. Residues: CASSLWSEAFF. The rearrangement joins TRBV7-9 to TRBJ1-1, with D hard to call. Germline CDR1 SEHNR, CDR2 FQNEAQ (reference sequence). Trimming removed 2 bases at V and 8 bases at J, with 6 bases between. The CDR3 has 11 residues.

The chain couples TRBV18 to TRBJ1-4; 7 bases are shared with TRBD1. The CDR3 contains 15 residues. CDR1 and CDR2 from the germline V gene are KGHSH and LQKENI. V lost 3 bases, J lost 3 bases, and 4 bases stayed unmatched. The CDR3 DNA sequence: TGTGCCAGCTCACCCGACAGGGTGGCTAATGAAAAACTGTTTTTT. Protein product: CASSPDRVANEKLFF.

A note on this clone: This same CDR3 is encoded by further DNA sequences in the sample. V and J are TRBV28 and TRBJ2-7; 9 nucleotides match TRBD1. Germline CDR1 is MDHEN and CDR2 is SYDVKM. V lost 5 bases to trimming and J lost 1 base; unmatched junction nucleotides: 6. The CDR3 extends over 15 amino acids. The CDR3 sequence: CASSLAGTGSYEQYF. The CDR3 DNA reads as TGTGCCAGCAGTCTTGCCGGGACAGGGTCCTACGAGCAGTACTTC.

This clone was observed once. The V and J genes are TRBV5-6 and TRBJ2-7; the D is unclear. V lost 1 base to trimming and J lost 3 bases, with 11 bases between them. Germline loops: CDR1 SGHDT, CDR2 YYEEEE. The CDR3 is 14 residues long. CDR3 in amino acids: CASSLISPNYEQYF. In DNA form, the CDR3 reads TGTGCCAGCAGCTTGATATCCCCGAACTACGAGCAGTACTTC.

This chain joins TRBV28 and TRBJ1-2, with a possible D match to TRBD1 (5 bases). The V gene lost 7 bases and the J gene lost 3 bases, with 21 bases spanning the gap. This CDR3 comprises 16 residues. Germline V gene lookup returns CDR1 MDHEN and CDR2 SYDVKM. The CDR3 loop is CASKPSGVGAYYGYTF. CDR3 in DNA: TGTGCCAGCAAACCCAGCGGGGTTGGGGCCTACTATGGCTACACCTTC.